What follows is one T cell receptor beta chain and its context. The source of the sample is a study of blood T cell repertoires in COVID-19. For the study at large: The cDNA or gDNA used as material had been derived from T cells, B-cell-depleted T cells, or PBMCs.

Sequencing was performed with immunoSEQ multiplex PCR; in TCRdb, only in-frame clones are kept and a portion is missing. The sample holds about 220,000 clones; approximately 82% are singletons and the top ten take roughly a tenth. The CDR3 spans 11 residues. CDR1 is MNHNY, CDR2 SVGAGI, per germline (reference sequence). The V segment lost 5 bases and the J segment 15 bases; nucleotides outside the gene matches: 7. The genes are TRBV6-6 and TRBJ1-5; 7 nucleotides line up with TRBD1. The sequence was obtained from a man aged 50 to 60 with active or convalescent COVID-19. The material sequenced was peripheral blood. CDR3 sequence (DNA): TGTGCCAGCAGTCAGGGGGGAGGGCGGCATTTT. It specifies CASSQGGGRHF.